This is a list of T cell receptor beta chains from one sample in a study of T cell responses to AZD1222 COVID-19 vaccine. TCRdb's copy holds only in-frame clones and misses some; the assay was immunoSEQ multiplex PCR. In the table there are about 100,000 clones, 80% to 95% of which are singletons. The source was peripheral blood, collected on day 0 of AZD1222 vaccination. These receptors originate from an adult in good health. CDR3s include the opening cysteine and the closing phenylalanine or tryptophan. The D gene is left open where the match is weak. Not all rows give a size; the values are once, few, many and, for expanded clones, a class.

V gene: TRBV5-6
clone size: -
J gene: TRBJ1-5
D gene: TRBD1
CDR3 DNA: TGTGCCAGCAGCTCGGACAGGGGTCATGAGGGAAATCAGCCCCAGCATTTT
CDR3 protein: CASSSDRGHEGNQPQHF

V gene: TRBV27
clone size: -
J gene: TRBJ2-2
D gene: -
CDR3 DNA: TGTGCCAGCAGGGCGGGGACAATGAACACCGGGGAGCTGTTTTTT
CDR3 protein: CASRAGTMNTGELFF

V gene: TRBV18
clone size: few
J gene: TRBJ1-2
D gene: TRBD1
CDR3 DNA: TGTGCCAGCTCACCCGGCCGGGACAGGGGAAGTGGCTACACCTTC
CDR3 protein: CASSPGRDRGSGYTF

V gene: TRBV7-2
clone size: -
J gene: TRBJ2-3
D gene: -
CDR3 DNA: TGTGCCAGCAGCCCCGCTCGGGGGGATACGCAGTATTTT
CDR3 protein: CASSPARGDTQYF

V gene: TRBV7-3
clone size: once
J gene: TRBJ1-1
D gene: -
CDR3 DNA: TGTGCCAGCAGCTTAGAGGGGTCCACTGAAGCTTTCTTT
CDR3 protein: CASSLEGSTEAFF

V gene: TRBV7-9
clone size: once
J gene: TRBJ2-3
D gene: -
CDR3 DNA: TGTGCCAGCAGCTTAGTGGGTAGCGAGACAGATACGCAGTATTTT
CDR3 protein: CASSLVGSETDTQYF

V gene: TRBV6-1
clone size: -
J gene: TRBJ2-6
D gene: -
CDR3 DNA: TGTGCCAGCAGTGCACTTAGGGTTTCTGGGGCCAACGTCCTGACTTTC
CDR3 protein: CASSALRVSGANVLTF

V gene: TRBV18
clone size: -
J gene: TRBJ1-1
D gene: -
CDR3 DNA: TGTGCCAGCTCACCATCCCAGAATCCTGAAGCTTTCTTT
CDR3 protein: CASSPSQNPEAFF

V gene: TRBV19
clone size: -
J gene: TRBJ1-5
D gene: TRBD1
CDR3 DNA: TGTGCCAGTAGTACCCCACGACAGGGGGTTGAGCAGCCCCAGCATTTT
CDR3 protein: CASSTPRQGVEQPQHF

V gene: TRBV14
clone size: -
J gene: TRBJ2-1
D gene: TRBD1
CDR3 DNA: TGTGCCAGCAGCCCCCGGGACAGGGGGAACAATGAGCAGTTCTTC
CDR3 protein: CASSPRDRGNNEQFF

V gene: TRBV19
clone size: -
J gene: TRBJ2-1
D gene: -
CDR3 DNA: TGTGCCAGTAGTATAGATCGGGGGGCGGGGAATGAGCAGTTCTTC
CDR3 protein: CASSIDRGAGNEQFF

V gene: TRBV6-5
clone size: -
J gene: TRBJ2-7
D gene: TRBD1
CDR3 DNA: TGTGCCAGCATCCCCGGGACAGGGTTCTACGAGCAGTACTTC
CDR3 protein: CASIPGTGFYEQYF

V gene: TRBV7-9
clone size: -
J gene: TRBJ1-2
D gene: TRBD1
CDR3 DNA: TGTGCCAGCATCGGGACAGGAGCTAACTATGGCTACACCTTC
CDR3 protein: CASIGTGANYGYTF

V gene: TRBV7-2
clone size: -
J gene: TRBJ1-5
D gene: -
CDR3 DNA: TGTGCCAGCAGCTTAGGACGGGGAGGCAATCAGCCCCAGCATTTT
CDR3 protein: CASSLGRGGNQPQHF

V gene: TRBV24-1
clone size: -
J gene: TRBJ2-5
D gene: TRBD1
CDR3 DNA: TGTGCCACCAGTGACCCACAGGGGAGCCATTACCAAGAGACCCAGTACTTC
CDR3 protein: CATSDPQGSHYQETQYF

V gene: TRBV7-9
clone size: -
J gene: TRBJ1-4
D gene: TRBD1
CDR3 DNA: TGTGCCAGCAGCGAGACCGAGAACAGGGGGCCTAATGAAAAACTGTTTTTT
CDR3 protein: CASSETENRGPNEKLFF

V gene: TRBV5-1
clone size: -
J gene: TRBJ2-3
D gene: -
CDR3 DNA: TGCGCCAGCAGCTTGGATGGCGGGGCGGCAGGAGATACGCAGTATTTT
CDR3 protein: CASSLDGGAAGDTQYF

V gene: TRBV5-1
clone size: -
J gene: TRBJ2-7
D gene: -
CDR3 DNA: TGCGCCAGCAGCTTGGCGTCGGGAGAGACCTACGAGCAGTACTTC
CDR3 protein: CASSLASGETYEQYF

V gene: TRBV4-3
clone size: -
J gene: TRBJ2-7
D gene: TRBD2
CDR3 DNA: TGCGCCAGCAGCCAGCGACTAGCGGGGAACCTTTACGAGCAGTACTTC
CDR3 protein: CASSQRLAGNLYEQYF

V gene: TRBV19
clone size: -
J gene: TRBJ1-6
D gene: TRBD1
CDR3 DNA: TGTGCCAGTACTCCGACAGGGATAAGTAATTCACCCCTCCACTTT
CDR3 protein: CASTPTGISNSPLHF

V gene: TRBV7-6
clone size: -
J gene: TRBJ2-3
D gene: TRBD2
CDR3 DNA: TGTGCCAGCAGCTTAGGAGGGAGGGCAGGCACAGATACGCAGTATTTT
CDR3 protein: CASSLGGRAGTDTQYF

V gene: TRBV2
clone size: -
J gene: TRBJ2-2
D gene: -
CDR3 DNA: TGTGCCAGCACAGGGAAGGTAGCGGCAACCGGGGAGCTGTTTTTT
CDR3 protein: CASTGKVAATGELFF

V gene: TRBV7-2
clone size: -
J gene: TRBJ2-7
D gene: -
CDR3 DNA: TGTGCCAGCAGCCCGCAAGAGGGACTCTACGGGCAGTACTTC
CDR3 protein: CASSPQEGLYGQYF

V gene: TRBV19
clone size: -
J gene: TRBJ2-7
D gene: -
CDR3 DNA: TGTGCCAGTGGGGAGACCTACGAGCAGTACTTC
CDR3 protein: CASGETYEQYF

V gene: TRBV7-2
clone size: -
J gene: TRBJ2-3
D gene: TRBD2
CDR3 DNA: TGTGCCAGCAGCTCCGGACTAGCGGGGGGGAGACATACGCAGTATTTT
CDR3 protein: CASSSGLAGGRHTQYF

V gene: TRBV6-5
clone size: -
J gene: TRBJ2-2
D gene: TRBD1
CDR3 DNA: TGTGCCAGCAGTTACTCGGAGACAGGGAGCACCGGGGAGCTGTTTTTT
CDR3 protein: CASSYSETGSTGELFF

V gene: TRBV18
clone size: -
J gene: TRBJ2-1
D gene: TRBD1
CDR3 DNA: TGTGCCAGCTCACCAAGCATTGAGGGGGCCCGTTACAATGAGCAGTTCTTC
CDR3 protein: CASSPSIEGARYNEQFF

V gene: TRBV4-3
clone size: -
J gene: TRBJ2-1
D gene: -
CDR3 DNA: TGCGCCAGCAGCCAAGGGAGGCTAGCAACTGTCAATGAGCAGTTCTTC
CDR3 protein: CASSQGRLATVNEQFF

V gene: TRBV27
clone size: few
J gene: TRBJ1-2
D gene: TRBD1
CDR3 DNA: TGTGCCAGCAAAAAATCAGGGGGCGCGGACTATGGCTACACCTTC
CDR3 protein: CASKKSGGADYGYTF

V gene: TRBV30
clone size: -
J gene: TRBJ2-3
D gene: TRBD2
CDR3 DNA: TGTGCCTGGAGTGGACTAGCCCGGGCAGATACGCAGTATTTT
CDR3 protein: CAWSGLARADTQYF

V gene: TRBV5-6
clone size: few
J gene: TRBJ2-2
D gene: -
CDR3 DNA: TGTGCCAGCAGCCCATTCGGGGGGCACACCGGGGAGCTGTTTTTT
CDR3 protein: CASSPFGGHTGELFF

V gene: TRBV5-1
clone size: once
J gene: TRBJ2-7
D gene: -
CDR3 DNA: TGCGCCAGCCGGACAGAAACGGGGGAGCAGTACTTC
CDR3 protein: CASRTETGEQYF